Included here is one TCR beta chain sequence, with context. This clone is a singleton in its sample. It has no known antigen specificity. No quality values exist for individual bases; no much larger clone is one base distant. These data originate in a study of cytomegalovirus exposure and HLA in healthy donors (dated by TCRdb to the late 2010s). With respect to the entire study: According to an earlier analysis of several hundred of the donors, about 179 million T cells yielded 117 million unique TCR beta sequences and approximately 280 Gb of sequence data. A later genetic analysis took genome-wide SNP genotypes for about 55% of the 666 donors and used that subset as a discovery cohort. All discovery cohort repertoires had been generated using a single sequencing platform. Across 300 to 500 genotyped donors of the cohort, an average of about 240,000 unique TCR beta nucleotide sequences per donor were sequenced, and about a sixth of those sequences were non-productive. A later analysis re-analyzed previously published TCR beta repertoires from approximately 670 donors and added high-resolution HLA genotyping to study TCR occurrence patterns. The aim of the study was to test whether cataloging public T cell receptors could identify signatures of past pathogen exposure. Donor age, sex, ethnicity and CMV serostatus were compiled together with the repertoire data. The T cell repertoires of under 700 subjects were profiled by immunosequencing and related to cytomegalovirus serostatus. About 310 gigabases of sequencing data and roughly 90 million unique TCR sequences were included in an early release covering under 650 HLA-typed donors. An earlier analysis of several hundred of the donors used high-throughput TCR beta sequencing to judge whether each TCR beta V gene segment behaved as functional or pseudogenic. In the later analysis, no new phenotypic data were used to find candidate immune exposures; instead, reliance was placed on TCR beta sequences and their occurrence across donors. The genetic ancestry cluster associated with self-reported Caucasian donors included about 84% of the 300 to 400 genotyped donors. High-throughput TCR immunosequencing, statistical association of individual TCRs with disease status, and machine learning were combined to predict cytomegalovirus infection status. Class I and class II HLA loci were covered by the typing at four-digit resolution. The number of typed donors differed by locus: roughly 620-640 for A, B, C, DRB1 and DQB1; 500 to 550 for DQA1; 606 for DPA1; and 400 to 480 for DPB1. A few DR-DQ haplotypes were treated as single units for association and clustering because of strong linkage in the cohort. Besides the first cohort of roughly 640 subjects, a separate validation cohort made up of roughly 120 different subjects was used.

The method behind the library was the immunoSEQ multiplex PCR assay. The multiplex PCR relied on a mix of 60 forward primers for TCR Vbeta segments and 13 reverse primers for TCR Jbeta segments. A multiplex PCR assay on genomic DNA amplified the CDR3 region of rearranged TCR beta genes. The Illumina HiSeq System was used to sequence the amplified TCR beta libraries as 87-base-pair reads. The original pipeline was this. A later analysis tallied roughly 78 million unique TCR beta chains across the 666 repertoires, and some 10 million of those chains were shared by two or more donors. Raw reads were error-corrected and collapsed into unique sequences by a nearest-neighbor algorithm in which closely related sequences were merged to remove PCR and sequencing errors. V, D and J gene segments were assigned by aligning CDR3 sequences to IMGT reference sequences. For a sequence to be retained, a match of at least six nucleotides to both a V gene segment and a J gene segment was required. A rearrangement counted as productive if the CDR3 had no stop codons and remained in frame with V and J, and every other rearrangement counted as non-productive. CDR3 was defined according to IMGT convention as the region running from the second conserved V-encoded cysteine to the conserved J-encoded phenylalanine. Sequences without an unambiguous match to a single V gene segment were excluded from the earlier analysis of approximately 560 of the donors. In an earlier analysis of several hundred of the donors, a V segment was called functional when productive rearrangements were above 56.7%, and segregating when the standard deviation between donors exceeded 5%. A statistical classification framework was built to diagnose cytomegalovirus status from the catalog of TCR beta chain sequences. A later analysis assigned V and J genes by comparing TCR nucleotide sequences with IMGT/GENE-DB human TR gene sequences. A later analysis assigned CDR3 sequences and most-parsimonious VDJ recombination scenarios with the TCRdist pipeline. A later analysis defined each TCR beta chain by its CDR3 amino acid sequence plus V-gene family, and excluded reads lacking a unique V-gene family. To address suspected cross-contamination and a sequencing artifact, a later analysis removed roughly 580 highly shared, low-generation-probability nucleotide sequences. For each public chain, a later analysis derived a clonal expansion index from normalized ranks of inferred template counts within each repertoire. In a later analysis, generation probabilities were computed with a VDJ recombination model fitted to out-of-frame rearrangements, and the resulting probabilities were checked against IGoR. In a later analysis, hypergeometric tests were used to score TCR-TCR, TCR-HLA and TCR-CMV co-occurrence, with a repertoire-size bias correction applied to TCR pairs. A later analysis estimated false discovery rates by permuting HLA or CMV assignments 20 times. In a later analysis, co-occurring TCRs were grouped using DBSCAN, and TCRdist sequence similarity was added for clustering within HLA-allele-positive subsets. Co-occurrence clustering excluded repertoires with fewer than 30,000 or more than 120,000 public chains, plus five with anomalous nucleotide sharing. The table was pulled from immuneACCESS by TCRdb, which kept in-frame rearrangements only. Such tables lose some clones; where checked, under half of the loss comes from unresolved V genes, and the rest has no known cause. V and J calls and clone size are those listed in that table; D and trimming were worked out from the DNA. The sample yields tens of thousands of clones; around 70% were counted once. 6.2% of the sample belongs to the ten largest clones.

What the work shows at the level of the full study, not this receptor alone: At a false discovery rate of 0.05, a later analysis linked 15,000 to 20,000 TCR beta sequences to specific HLA alleles. Cytomegalovirus status was reported to be diagnosed by the classifier with high specificity and sensitivity in both the original and validation cohorts. In a later genetic analysis, fewer N-insertions in productive TCRs were reported among donors in an Asian-associated ancestry cluster than the roughly 700-donor mean. Strong co-occurrence of HLA alleles, especially DR and DQ, made assigning TCR associations to individual alleles difficult. Because some donors lacked HLA typing at each locus, the association tests relied only on the typed subset. In a later analysis, most CMV-associated TCR beta chains were found to appear HLA-restricted, with HLA associations seemingly driven largely by CMV exposure. The cohort was sequenced for TCR beta chains only, and without alpha or paired-chain data the features that could be detected were limited. In a later analysis, the rate of TCR association differed among HLA loci, with DRB1 alleles having the most associated TCRs and HLA-C alleles having the fewest. The only immune exposure information available for the cohort was CMV serostatus. Three of the identified cytomegalovirus-associated TCR beta chains were confirmed in vitro to be specific for cytomegalovirus antigens. In a later analysis, several top co-occurrence clusters were reported to appear linked to parvovirus B19, influenza, CMV and Epstein-Barr virus. A cluster of highly shared sequence variants was judged likely to represent a technical artifact of the sequencing pipeline. A further reported finding was that TCR beta sequences accurately predicted the HLA-A and HLA-B alleles for most subjects in the first cohort. In a later analysis, HLA-associated TCR beta chains showed more clonal expansion and lower generation probabilities than non-associated chains that were equally common. Presence/absence analyses assumed roughly uniform sequencing depth across donors, an assumption that may not hold. Some IMGT-functional V segments, including TRBV6-2 and TRBV6-3, could not be told apart with the 87-base-pair reads, so those segments were excluded. V-gene and J-gene trimming of TCR beta chains was associated with a missense DCLRE1C variant in a later genetic analysis, and the association was replicated in an independent cohort. The earlier analysis of nearly 600 of the donors excluded roughly 17 rarely observed V segments, including chromosome 9 orphons, because counts were too low. In the study, some 180 TCR beta chains were listed as associated with cytomegalovirus. The authors suggested that the approach could potentially be extended to other disease states and immunological phenotypes. Most TCR sequences were seen in very few donors, while some public TCRs were found in many individuals. Linkage disequilibrium might explain the correlated functional status among segregating V segments, but an unknown experimental factor could not be excluded. In an earlier analysis of 587 of the donors, most TCR beta V segments were observed in productive rearrangements about 87% or about 30% of the time, broadly matching IMGT annotations.

In total, 500 to 700 healthy bone marrow donors made up the cohort. At the time of sampling, all cohort members were nominally healthy, though unrecorded immune exposures were likely present. The donor was CMV seropositive and was included in the group of 250 to 300 seropositive cohort members. Each donor provided a peripheral blood sample, and peripheral blood mononuclear cells were used for TCR beta sequencing. Genomic DNA extraction from the blood cell samples was performed with the Qiagen DNeasy Blood Extraction Kit. V has 5 bases trimmed and J has 10 bases trimmed; junction bases matching no gene number 4. The germline V gene yields MNHNS for CDR1 and SASEGT for CDR2. The CDR3 runs 12 amino acids, cysteine and phenylalanine included. Only the CDR3 part of the read is kept: 36 bases, read in frame from the first base.

Sequencing was carried out using PBMCs. Recombination connected TRBV6-1 to TRBJ1-1, and 10 junctional nucleotides match TRBD1. This TCR came from a woman aged 50 to 65 in good health and CMV-seropositive. The sequence in DNA is TGTGCCAGCAGTCGGGACAGGGGTCCAGCTTTCTTT. Its protein product is CASSRDRGPAFF.